Listed below are T cell receptor beta chains from one sample, sequenced in a study of T cell repertoires in cytomegalovirus infection. TCRdb reanalysed the reads using MiXCR and keeps one entry per CDR3 protein. Of roughly 600,000 distinct CDR3 sequences detected, approximately 24% appear once; the ten largest clones hold approximately 8%. Sequenced input: CD8+ T cells from PBMCs. The receptors originated from a human donor in good health (CMV status not recorded). Some clones in this sample may be carry-over from other donors' samples. Both conserved end residues are trimmed from each CDR3. A D gene is named only where the DNA matches it firmly.

D gene: -
V gene: TRBV7-9
CDR3 protein: ASSPRDSPATDTQY

D gene: -
V gene: TRBV4-2
CDR3 protein: ASSQGSAQETQY

D gene: TRBD1
V gene: TRBV6-5
CDR3 protein: ASRTGGVGELF

D gene: -
V gene: TRBV7-9
CDR3 protein: ASSLGQGLNEQF

D gene: TRBD2
V gene: TRBV20-1
CDR3 protein: SARVSGVFYEQY

D gene: TRBD2
V gene: TRBV7-6
CDR3 protein: ASSLAGLTNTGELF

D gene: -
V gene: TRBV5-6
CDR3 protein: ASSLNRRVNQPQH

D gene: -
V gene: TRBV9
CDR3 protein: ASSVGRGPTGELF

D gene: -
V gene: TRBV2
CDR3 protein: ASSEAGGLHRELF

D gene: TRBD1
V gene: TRBV2
CDR3 protein: ASRDPGQVTWEAF

D gene: -
V gene: TRBV12-3/TRBV12-4
CDR3 protein: ASRAIGPDTQY

D gene: TRBD1
V gene: TRBV29-1
CDR3 protein: SVGGTGDEKLF

D gene: -
V gene: TRBV27
CDR3 protein: ASSFSTDRGEQF

D gene: -
V gene: TRBV15
CDR3 protein: ATSKEGIYEQY

D gene: -
V gene: TRBV7-9
CDR3 protein: ASSPQINSYNEQF

D gene: -
V gene: TRBV7-8
CDR3 protein: ASSFPQGSYNEQF

D gene: -
V gene: TRBV7-6
CDR3 protein: ASSLYLTNTEAF

D gene: -
V gene: TRBV20-1
CDR3 protein: SDVTGYT

D gene: -
V gene: TRBV7-8
CDR3 protein: ASSLTGPLRGTEAF

D gene: TRBD2
V gene: TRBV28
CDR3 protein: ASSLDRRGGETQY

D gene: -
V gene: TRBV29-1
CDR3 protein: SVEGRTDTQY

D gene: -
V gene: TRBV12-3/TRBV12-4
CDR3 protein: ASSTGLNEKLF

D gene: -
V gene: TRBV6-2/TRBV6-3
CDR3 protein: ASSFPDRSGYT

D gene: -
V gene: TRBV6-6
CDR3 protein: ASSYRDTDQPQH

D gene: TRBD2
V gene: TRBV5-4
CDR3 protein: ASSSPSGGGSYNEQF

D gene: -
V gene: TRBV9
CDR3 protein: ASSTSLSGELF

D gene: -
V gene: TRBV6-9
CDR3 protein: ASMGPAGELF

D gene: -
V gene: TRBV12-3/TRBV12-4
CDR3 protein: ASGSNQPQH

D gene: TRBD1
V gene: TRBV29-1
CDR3 protein: SVPGQDF

D gene: -
V gene: TRBV7-8
CDR3 protein: ASSPAGSDYNEQF

D gene: -
V gene: TRBV29-1
CDR3 protein: SVPGGNKAGELF

D gene: -
V gene: TRBV6-2/TRBV6-3
CDR3 protein: ASSTGPTYNEQF

D gene: -
V gene: TRBV5-5
CDR3 protein: ASSLDLGRGHEQF

D gene: TRBD1
V gene: TRBV7-2
CDR3 protein: ASSSLTGGVDTQY

D gene: -
V gene: TRBV6-2/TRBV6-3
CDR3 protein: AAGRYSNQPQH

D gene: -
V gene: TRBV19
CDR3 protein: ASSPDNLNQPQH

D gene: TRBD2
V gene: TRBV15
CDR3 protein: ATSRDGGRADTQY

D gene: -
V gene: TRBV7-9
CDR3 protein: ASSLKGPTTGELF

D gene: TRBD2
V gene: TRBV10-3
CDR3 protein: AIRNRDLGGDEQF

D gene: -
V gene: TRBV7-9
CDR3 protein: ASFGPLTTGRDDRDGYT

D gene: -
V gene: TRBV7-6
CDR3 protein: ASSLGTGDSYEQY

D gene: TRBD2
V gene: TRBV6-2/TRBV6-3
CDR3 protein: ASRRLAGPYNEQF

D gene: -
V gene: TRBV6-5
CDR3 protein: ASSYSSTPNTGELF

D gene: -
V gene: TRBV28
CDR3 protein: ASSLGDSSSGNTIY

D gene: -
V gene: TRBV9
CDR3 protein: ASSVGYGTEAF

D gene: TRBD1
V gene: TRBV7-9
CDR3 protein: ASSAGTGGLYT

D gene: -
V gene: TRBV5-1
CDR3 protein: TSSLGDNEQF

D gene: TRBD1
V gene: TRBV2
CDR3 protein: ASKRGRGGANVLT

D gene: -
V gene: TRBV7-8
CDR3 protein: ASSLRGQVQY

D gene: -
V gene: TRBV7-8
CDR3 protein: ASSTRATKTKETQY

D gene: -
V gene: TRBV20-1
CDR3 protein: SARAQGLPNYGYT

D gene: -
V gene: TRBV7-8
CDR3 protein: ASSLAGAQQPQH

D gene: TRBD1
V gene: TRBV5-1
CDR3 protein: ASSVGTGAGANVLT

D gene: -
V gene: TRBV19
CDR3 protein: ASTFGRTEAF